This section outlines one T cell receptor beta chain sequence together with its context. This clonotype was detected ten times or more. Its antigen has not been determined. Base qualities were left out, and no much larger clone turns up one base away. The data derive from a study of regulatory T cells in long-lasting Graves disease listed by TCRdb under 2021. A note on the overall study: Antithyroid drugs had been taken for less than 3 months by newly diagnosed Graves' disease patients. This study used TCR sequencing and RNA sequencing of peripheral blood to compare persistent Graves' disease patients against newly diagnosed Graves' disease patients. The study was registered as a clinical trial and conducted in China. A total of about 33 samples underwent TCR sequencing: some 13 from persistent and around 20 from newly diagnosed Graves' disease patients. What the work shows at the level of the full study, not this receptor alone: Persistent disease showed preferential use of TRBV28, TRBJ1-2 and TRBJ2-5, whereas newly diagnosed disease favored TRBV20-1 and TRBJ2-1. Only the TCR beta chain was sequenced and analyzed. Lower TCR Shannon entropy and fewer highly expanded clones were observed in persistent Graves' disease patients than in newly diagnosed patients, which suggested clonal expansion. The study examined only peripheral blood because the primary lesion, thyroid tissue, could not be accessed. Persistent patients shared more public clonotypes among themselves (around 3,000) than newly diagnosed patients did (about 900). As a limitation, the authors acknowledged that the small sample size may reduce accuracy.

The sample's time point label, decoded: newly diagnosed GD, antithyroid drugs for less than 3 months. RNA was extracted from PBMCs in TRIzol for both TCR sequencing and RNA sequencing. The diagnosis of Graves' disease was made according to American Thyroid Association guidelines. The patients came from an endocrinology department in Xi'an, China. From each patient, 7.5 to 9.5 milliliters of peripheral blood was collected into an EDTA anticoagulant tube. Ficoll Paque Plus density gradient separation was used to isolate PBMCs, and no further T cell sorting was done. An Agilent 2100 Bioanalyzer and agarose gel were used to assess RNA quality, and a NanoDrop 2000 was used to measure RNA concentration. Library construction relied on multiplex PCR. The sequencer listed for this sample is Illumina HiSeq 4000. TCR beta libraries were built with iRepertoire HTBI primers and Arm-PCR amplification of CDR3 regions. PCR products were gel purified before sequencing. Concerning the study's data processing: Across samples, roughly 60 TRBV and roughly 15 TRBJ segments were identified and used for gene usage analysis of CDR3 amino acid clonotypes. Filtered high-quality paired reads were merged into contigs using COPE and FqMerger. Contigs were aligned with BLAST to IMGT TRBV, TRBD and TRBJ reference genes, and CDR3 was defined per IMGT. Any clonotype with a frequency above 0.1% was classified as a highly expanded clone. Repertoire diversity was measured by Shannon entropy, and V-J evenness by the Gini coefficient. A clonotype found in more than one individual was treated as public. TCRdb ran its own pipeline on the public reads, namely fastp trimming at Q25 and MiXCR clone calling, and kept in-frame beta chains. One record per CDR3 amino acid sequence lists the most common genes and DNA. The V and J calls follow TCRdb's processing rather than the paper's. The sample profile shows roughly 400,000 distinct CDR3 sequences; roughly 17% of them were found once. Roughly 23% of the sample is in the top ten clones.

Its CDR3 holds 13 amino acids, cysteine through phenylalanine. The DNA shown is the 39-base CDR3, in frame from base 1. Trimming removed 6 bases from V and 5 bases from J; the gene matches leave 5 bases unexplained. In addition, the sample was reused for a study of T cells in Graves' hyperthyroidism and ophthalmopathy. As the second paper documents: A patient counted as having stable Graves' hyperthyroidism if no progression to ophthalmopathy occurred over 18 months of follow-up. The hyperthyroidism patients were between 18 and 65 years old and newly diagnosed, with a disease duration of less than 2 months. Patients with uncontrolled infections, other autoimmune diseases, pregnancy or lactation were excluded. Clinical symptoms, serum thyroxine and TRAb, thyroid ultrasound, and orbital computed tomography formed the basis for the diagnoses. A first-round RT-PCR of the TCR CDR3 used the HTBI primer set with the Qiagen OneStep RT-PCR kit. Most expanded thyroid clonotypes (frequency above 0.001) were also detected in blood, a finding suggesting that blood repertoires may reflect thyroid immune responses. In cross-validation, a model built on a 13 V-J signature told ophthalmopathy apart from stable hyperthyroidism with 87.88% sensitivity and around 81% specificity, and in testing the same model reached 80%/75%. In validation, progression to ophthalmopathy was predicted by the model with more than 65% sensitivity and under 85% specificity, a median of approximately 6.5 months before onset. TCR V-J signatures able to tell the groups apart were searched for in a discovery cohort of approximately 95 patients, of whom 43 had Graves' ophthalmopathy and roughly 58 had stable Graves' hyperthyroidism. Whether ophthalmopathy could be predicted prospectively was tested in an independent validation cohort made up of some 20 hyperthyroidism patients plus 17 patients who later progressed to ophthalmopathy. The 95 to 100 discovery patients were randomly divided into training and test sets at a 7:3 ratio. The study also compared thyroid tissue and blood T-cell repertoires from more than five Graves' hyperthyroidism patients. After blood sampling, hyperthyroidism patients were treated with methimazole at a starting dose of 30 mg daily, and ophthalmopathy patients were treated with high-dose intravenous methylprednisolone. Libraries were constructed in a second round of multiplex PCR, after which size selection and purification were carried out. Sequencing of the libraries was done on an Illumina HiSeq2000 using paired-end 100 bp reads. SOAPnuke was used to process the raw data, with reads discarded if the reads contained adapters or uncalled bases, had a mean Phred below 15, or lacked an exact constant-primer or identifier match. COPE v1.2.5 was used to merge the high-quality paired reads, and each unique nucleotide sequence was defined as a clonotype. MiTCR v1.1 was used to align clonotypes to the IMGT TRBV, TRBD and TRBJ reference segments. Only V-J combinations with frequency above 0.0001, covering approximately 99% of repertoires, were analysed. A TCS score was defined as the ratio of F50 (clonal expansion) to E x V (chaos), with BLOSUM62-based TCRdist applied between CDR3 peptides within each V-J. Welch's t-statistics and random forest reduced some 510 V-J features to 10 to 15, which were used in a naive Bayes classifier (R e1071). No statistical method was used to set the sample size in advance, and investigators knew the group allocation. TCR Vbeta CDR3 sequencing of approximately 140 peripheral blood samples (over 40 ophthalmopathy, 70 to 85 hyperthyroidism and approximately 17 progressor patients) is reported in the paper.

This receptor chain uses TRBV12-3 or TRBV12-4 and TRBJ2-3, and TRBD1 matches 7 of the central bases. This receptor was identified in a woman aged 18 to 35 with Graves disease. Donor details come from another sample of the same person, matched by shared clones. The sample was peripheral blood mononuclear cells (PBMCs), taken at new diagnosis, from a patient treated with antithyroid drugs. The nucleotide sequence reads TGTGCCAGCAGACCGGGACAGATAGATACGCAGTATTTT. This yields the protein CASRPGQIDTQYF.